The 24 T cell receptor beta chains below were found in one sample sequenced in a study of Graves' ophthalmopathy and Graves' hyperthyroidism. Beta-chain TCR CDR3 regions were amplified from RNA transcripts. An initial RT-PCR round employing HTBI primers preceded a second-round multiplex PCR. TCRdb reprocessed the multiplex PCR reads via MiXCR and lists one record per CDR3 protein. This sample has more than 1,000,000 distinct CDR3 sequences; about 40% occur once, and the top ten carry over 8.5%. The sequencing input was peripheral blood or thyroid tissue (not recorded which). The receptors shown here come from an adult man with Graves' hyperthyroidism.

As regards this clonotype: This may be a read error, as it is one base from a much larger clone. The CDR3 end shows no conserved phenylalanine or tryptophan, and so a read error is likely. The genes are TRBV6-1 and TRBJ1-2; no firm D call. Germline CDR1 reads MNHNS; CDR2 reads SASEGT. V lost 4 bases to trimming and J lost 4 bases, with 7 bases between them. The CDR3 sequence is 12 residues long. CDR3 protein: CASSGRFYGYTL. The CDR3 coding sequence is TGTGCCAGCAGTGGACGGTTCTATGGCTACACCCTC.

A note on this clonotype: The likely explanation is a read error, given a far larger clone one base away. The final CDR3 position lacks the conserved phenylalanine or tryptophan, pointing to a likely read error. The J gene is TRBJ1-1, the V gene TRBV13, with D maybe TRBD1 (6 bases). This CDR3 is built from 15 residues. The V gene lost 0 bases and the J gene lost 2 bases, with 10 bases spanning the gap. Germline CDR1 is PRHDT and CDR2 is FYEKMQ (reference sequence). CDR3 sequence: CASSLGLGANTEAFS. The CDR3 DNA is TGTGCCAGCAGCTTAGGTTTGGGGGCTAACACTGAAGCTTTCTCT.

This clonotype was seen ten or more times. The rearrangement uses TRBV29-1 and TRBJ2-5, with D perhaps TRBD1 (5 bases). Germline loops: CDR1 SQVTM, CDR2 ANQGSEA. This CDR3 contains 14 residues. V was trimmed by 6 bases and J by 5 bases, leaving 19 bases between them. The chain's CDR3 is CSVCPQGISETQYF. DNA for the CDR3: TGCAGCGTGTGTCCCCAGGGTATATCGGAGACCCAGTACTTC.

This clonotype occurred many times. This chain links TRBV19 with TRBJ1-5; D ambiguous. This CDR3 is 18 amino acids long. The germline V and J ends were trimmed by 3 bases and 6 bases, with 24 bases remaining between them. Germline CDR1 and CDR2: LNHDA and SQIVND (reference sequence). CDR3: CASSMSPDESYSFQPQHF. CDR3 DNA: TGTGCCAGTAGTATGTCCCCGGACGAATCCTACTCCTTTCAGCCCCAGCATTTT.

This clonotype showed up just a few times. The chain combines TRBV7-2 with TRBJ2-7, with a tentative D call TRBD1 (6 bases). Germline CDR1 and CDR2: SGHTA and FQGNSA. V lost 3 bases, J lost 2 bases, and 11 bases lay in between. This CDR3 has 14 amino acids. The CDR3 DNA reads as TGTGCCAGCAGCTTCCGACAGGCTACCTACGAGCAGTACTTC. It specifies CASSFRQATYEQYF. The complete variable domain, with remaining parts taken from reference TRBV7-2 and TRBJ2-7, reads GAGVSQSPSNKVTEKGKDVELRCDPISGHTALYWYRQSLGQGLEFLIYFQGNSAPDKSGLPSDRFSAERTGGSVSTLTIQRTQQEDSAVYLCASSFRQATYEQYFGPGTRLTVT.

This clonotype was picked up one time. The chain is built from TRBV7-9 and TRBJ1-2; possibly TRBD1 for D (5 bases). Trimming pared 5 bases from V and 10 bases from J, leaving 20 bases between. The CDR3 is made up of 14 amino acids. Germline V lookup: CDR1 SEHNR, CDR2 FQNEAQ (reference sequence). The CDR3 sequence is CASSVELGLAAYTF. The CDR3 DNA sequence: TGTGCCAGCAGCGTCGAGTTGGGACTAGCGGCCTACACCTTC.

Turning to this clonotype: This sequence may be a read error, since a much larger clone differs from it by one base. The chain has TRBV2 and TRBJ1-5; D is perhaps TRBD1 or TRBD2 (5 bases each). The DNA end is more similar to TRBJ2-3, so the J call may be wrong. Germline loops: CDR1 SNHLY, CDR2 FYNNEI. This CDR3 is built from 12 residues. For the CDR3, the DNA is TGTGCCAGCCGTCGGGGCAATCAGCCCCAGTATTTT. This encodes CASRRGNQPQYF.

The sample holds many counts of this clonotype. The CDR3, as DNA: TGCAGCGTTGGACGGACCGACGAGCAGTACTTC. Translation gives CSVGRTDEQYF. The chain has TRBV29-1 and TRBJ2-7; no definite D call. The V gene lost 4 bases and the J gene lost 5 bases, with 9 bases spanning the gap. The CDR3 has 11 residues. The V gene's germline CDR1 is SQVTM and CDR2 ANQGSEA.

This clonotype has at least ten counts. The V call is TRBV7-6, the J call TRBJ1-1; 8 nucleotides line up with TRBD1. The germline CDR1 and CDR2 sequences are SGHVS and FNYEAQ. The V segment lost 2 bases and the J segment 5 bases; nucleotides outside the gene matches: 7. The CDR3 is 15 residues long. The CDR3 DNA sequence: TGTGCCAGCAGCTTACGCCTGCAGGGGGCTACTGAAGCTTTCTTT. As protein: CASSLRLQGATEAFF.

This chain uses TRBV2 with TRBJ2-7; 10 bases line up with TRBD1. This CDR3 has 14 amino acids. The V and J ends lost 6 bases and 6 bases, in that order; junction bases with no gene match: 8. The germline V gene has CDR1 SNHLY and CDR2 FYNNEI. The CDR3 region is CASSKTGTGVEQYF. The DNA for the CDR3 is TGTGCCAGCAGCAAAACCGGGACAGGGGTCGAGCAGTACTTC.

The V gene is TRBV4-1, the J gene TRBJ2-7; weak D call: TRBD1 (5 bases). The CDR3 has 16 amino acids. CDR1 MGHRA and CDR2 YSYEKL come from the germline V gene. Trimming took off 0 bases at V and 1 base at J, with 13 bases between the two ends. CDR3 sequence: CASSQESAGYSYEQYF. DNA of the CDR3: TGCGCCAGCAGCCAAGAATCGGCAGGGTATTCCTACGAGCAGTACTTC.

This clonotype was found a few times. The chain links TRBV5-5 to TRBJ2-2; D may correspond to TRBD1 or TRBD2 (5 bases each). The CDR3 sequence is 16 residues long. Germline-derived CDR1 and CDR2 are SGHKS and YYEKEE (reference sequence). Deletions cut 3 bases from V and 5 bases from J, with 17 bases between. CDR3 loop: CASSYGGQGPTGELFF. As DNA, the CDR3 is TGTGCCAGCAGCTATGGGGGTCAGGGTCCGACCGGGGAGCTGTTTTTT.

V and J are TRBV5-1 and TRBJ1-4; 9 bases match TRBD1. The CDR3 spans 15 residues. V gave up 1 base and J gave up 8 bases; unmatched junction bases: 6. Germline lookup yields CDR1 SGHRS and CDR2 YFSETQ. This chain's CDR3 is CASSLIGTGREKLFF. The DNA of the CDR3 is TGCGCCAGCAGCTTGATAGGGACAGGGCGGGAAAAACTGTTTTTT.

V usage is TRBV10-3 and J usage is TRBJ2-5, with unresolved D. V was trimmed by 4 bases and J by 5 bases, leaving 11 bases between them. Germline lookup yields CDR1 ENHRY and CDR2 SYGVKD. This CDR3 is built from 13 residues. The chain's CDR3 is CAISGVAGETQYF. The CDR3 bases are TGTGCCATCAGTGGTGTGGCCGGCGAGACCCAGTACTTC.

Ten or more counts support this clonotype. The chain links TRBV5-8 to TRBJ2-7; 9 nucleotides match TRBD1. This CDR3 contains 14 residues. The germline V gene encodes CDR1 SGHTS and CDR2 YDEGEE. V shed 4 bases and J 6 bases; nucleotides not matched to a gene: 8. The CDR3 spells CASSPGQGGFEQYF. The DNA of the CDR3 is TGTGCCAGCAGCCCGGGACAGGGCGGGTTCGAGCAGTACTTC.

This clonotype was counted between two and nine times. The chain uses TRBV20-1 and TRBJ1-1; D is undetermined. Germline V gene lookup returns CDR1 DFQATT and CDR2 SNEGSKA (reference sequence). Trimming left V 6 bases short and J 4 bases short, with 12 bases between. The CDR3 extends over 12 amino acids. The DNA of the CDR3 is TGCAGTGCCCCCATGGCAGGCACTGAAGCTTTCTTT. Encoded protein: CSAPMAGTEAFF.

This clonotype has a handful of counts. The chain couples TRBV5-8 to TRBJ1-5, with D unresolved. Looked up from germline, CDR1 is SGHTS and CDR2 is YDEGEE. The V gene lost 0 bases and the J gene lost 6 bases, with 10 bases spanning the gap. CDR3 length equals 14 residues. The CDR3: CASSLGLNTQPQHF. As DNA, the CDR3 is TGTGCCAGCAGCTTGGGTCTGAACACTCAGCCCCAGCATTTT. The full variable domain, rest sourced from reference TRBV5-8 and TRBJ1-5, is EAGVTQSPTHLIKTRGQQATLRCSPISGHTSVYWYQQALGLGLQFLLWYDEGEERNRGNFPPRFSGRQFPNYSSELNVNALELEDSALYLCASSLGLNTQPQHFGDGTRLSIL.

This clonotype was counted a single time. The rearrangement links TRBV13 to TRBJ1-2; perhaps TRBD1 as D (6 bases). V shed 0 bases and J shed 4 bases, with 15 bases lying between them. Germline loops: CDR1 PRHDT, CDR2 FYEKMQ (reference sequence). This CDR3 region has 16 residues. The CDR3 reads CASSLGLVGAAYGYTF. The CDR3 DNA is TGTGCCAGCAGCTTAGGCCTTGTGGGGGCGGCCTATGGCTACACCTTC.

This clonotype was seen ten or more times. The V gene is TRBV7-2, the J gene TRBJ2-7, with D possibly being TRBD1 (5 bases). V was clipped by 2 bases and J by 6 bases, with 17 bases between them. Per germline, CDR1 SGHTA and CDR2 FQGNSA. The length of the CDR3 is 15 residues. CDR3 coding DNA: TGTGCCAGCAGCTTAAGGGGCCCCGTGGGGCGCGAGCAGTACTTC. This encodes CASSLRGPVGREQYF.

J is TRBJ2-2 and V is TRBV12-3 or TRBV12-4; 10 nucleotides agree with TRBD1. The CDR3 runs to 14 residues. Germline trimming cut 6 bases from V and 7 bases from J; bases unmatched to any gene: 5. DNA for the CDR3: TGTGCCAGCAGAGGACAGGGGGGGTTCGGGGAGCTGTTTTTT. Protein sequence: CASRGQGGFGELFF.

This clonotype has ten or more counts. The V call is TRBV19, the J call TRBJ1-1; 11 bases fit TRBD1. The CDR3 totals 14 residues. V shed 6 bases and J 5 bases; nucleotides not matched to a gene: 5. From germline, CDR1 is LNHDA and CDR2 SQIVND (reference sequence). CDR3 amino acids: CASRGQGARTEAFF. The CDR3 DNA sequence: TGTGCCAGTAGAGGACAGGGGGCTCGTACTGAAGCTTTCTTT.

Ten or more counts support this clonotype. The chain uses TRBV24-1 and TRBJ2-2; D possibly corresponds to TRBD1 (5 bases). This CDR3 comprises 17 residues. Germline V gene data show CDR1 as KGHDR and CDR2 as SFDVKD. The ends were cut back, 4 bases at V and 0 bases at J, with 14 bases in the middle. The CDR3 protein is CATSDRNRFPNTGELFF. CDR3 DNA: TGTGCCACCAGTGACAGAAACAGGTTCCCGAACACCGGGGAGCTGTTTTTT.

This clonotype has a count of ten or more. This chain joins TRBV19 and TRBJ1-3, with D perhaps matching TRBD1 (6 bases). CDR1 is LNHDA and CDR2 is SQIVND in the germline V gene (reference sequence). V was clipped by 9 bases and J by 3 bases, with 15 bases between them. The CDR3 covers 14 residues. The CDR3 region is CASRDTALGNTIYF. The DNA for the CDR3 is TGTGCCAGCCGGGACACCGCCCTTGGAAACACCATATATTTT. Complete variable domain (other parts from reference TRBV19 and TRBJ1-3): DGGITQSPKYLFRKEGQNVTLSCEQNLNHDAMYWYRQDPGQGLRLIYYSQIVNDFQKGDIAEGYSVSREKKESFPLTVTSAQKNPTAFYLCASRDTALGNTIYFGEGSWLTVV.

The chain joins TRBV29-1 to TRBJ2-7; D is possibly TRBD1 or TRBD2 (6 bases each). Trimming stripped 6 bases from V and 3 bases from J, with 15 bases between. The CDR3 length is 13 residues. Germline V gene lookup returns CDR1 SQVTM and CDR2 ANQGSEA. Written as DNA, the CDR3 is TGCAGCGTAGGCGTAGGGGGGAACTACGAGCAGTACTTC. Its translation: CSVGVGGNYEQYF.